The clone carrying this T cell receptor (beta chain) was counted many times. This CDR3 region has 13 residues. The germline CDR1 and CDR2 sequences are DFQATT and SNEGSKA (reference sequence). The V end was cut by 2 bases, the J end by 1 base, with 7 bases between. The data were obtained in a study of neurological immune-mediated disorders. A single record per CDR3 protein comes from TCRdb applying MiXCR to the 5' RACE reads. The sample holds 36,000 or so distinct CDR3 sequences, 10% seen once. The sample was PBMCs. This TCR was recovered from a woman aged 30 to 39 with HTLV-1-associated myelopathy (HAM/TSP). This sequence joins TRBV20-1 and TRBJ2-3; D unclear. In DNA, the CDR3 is TGCAGTGCTAGAATGGCTGGCACAGATACGCAGTATTTT. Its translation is CSARMAGTDTQYF.